What follows are 24 T cell receptor beta chains derived from one specimen sequenced in a study of T cell repertoires in cytomegalovirus infection (dated by TCRdb to between 2017 and 2020). These TCRs are of unknown antigen specificity. This sample was sequenced with an Illumina HiSeq 1500. The public sequencing data were trimmed at Q25 with fastp and processed into clonotypes with MiXCR by TCRdb, which kept only in-frame beta chains. Every entry covers one CDR3 protein and lists the most common genes and DNA from its rows. The sample contains 370,000 or so distinct CDR3 sequences, roughly 36% of them found a single time. Clones ranked in the top ten supply roughly 14% of the sample. The treatment or condition label here, explained by the study, means: in vitro stimulation with specific CMV peptide epitopes to enrich CMV-specific T cells. The sample was cultured PBMCs, taken from culture after CMV antigen stimulation. These TCRs come from a human donor in good health (CMV status not recorded). Some clones in this sample may be carry-over from other donors' samples.

V is TRBV4-2 and J is TRBJ1-1; D unresolved. CDR3 length equals 15 residues. Germline V gene data show CDR1 as LGHNA and CDR2 as YNFKEQ. V was shortened by 0 bases and J by 3 bases, with 11 bases between the two germline ends. The CDR3 nucleotides are TGTGCCAGCAGCCAAGATGGGGTTTGGGACACTGAAGCTTTCTTT. Protein: CASSQDGVWDTEAFF.

This chain links TRBV6-2 or TRBV6-3 with TRBJ1-1; D is unresolved. Germline values: CDR1 MNHEY, CDR2 SVGEGT. The CDR3 has 14 residues. V lost 2 bases to trimming and J lost 3 bases, with 10 bases between them. CDR3 protein: CASSYRVKDTEAFF. DNA of the CDR3: TGTGCCAGCAGTTACCGGGTAAAGGACACTGAAGCTTTCTTT.

The chain has TRBV12-3 or TRBV12-4 and TRBJ2-2; TRBD1 matches at 11 bases. Trimming at V came to 6 bases and at J to 8 bases, leaving 8 bases not matched to a gene. The CDR3 covers 15 residues. The CDR3 protein is CASSTGTGGRGELFF. CDR3 in DNA: TGTGCCAGCAGCACCGGGACAGGGGGTCGTGGGGAGCTGTTTTTT.

In its sample, this clonotype was seen a few times. The chain combines TRBV7-2 with TRBJ2-3; 8 bases are a match to TRBD2. This CDR3 has 19 amino acids. Germline CDR1 reads SGHTA; CDR2 reads FQGNSA. V lost 0 bases, J lost 6 bases, and 17 bases stayed unmatched. The CDR3 nucleotides are TGTGCCAGCAGCTTAGCTCTCCTGTTGGCTAGCGGGCTGTTTGATACGCAGTATTTT. This sequence encodes CASSLALLLASGLFDTQYF.

This chain uses TRBV7-2 with TRBJ1-1; D may be TRBD1 (6 bases). The V end lost 6 bases, the J end lost 3 bases, and 14 bases lay between the germline ends. This CDR3 contains 14 residues. Germline V CDR1 and CDR2: SGHTA, FQGNSA. The CDR3, as DNA: TGTGCCAGCAGTCACACAGGGTGGGACACTGAAGCTTTCTTT. This gives the protein CASSHTGWDTEAFF.

V is TRBV20-1 and J is TRBJ1-2; D is undetermined. The ends were cut back, 4 bases at V and 8 bases at J, with 23 bases in the middle. CDR3 length: 15 residues. In germline, CDR1 is DFQATT, CDR2 SNEGSKA (reference sequence). In nucleotides, the CDR3 is TGCAGTGCTACCGTCACCGGGAGGGTAACAGAAGGCTACACCTTC. This translates into CSATVTGRVTEGYTF.

The chain combines TRBV7-2 with TRBJ2-3; 7 nucleotides line up with TRBD2. V lost 3 bases to trimming and J lost 5 bases; unmatched junction nucleotides: 8. From germline, CDR1 is SGHTA and CDR2 FQGNSA. This CDR3 comprises 15 residues. CDR3 DNA: TGTGCCAGCAGCTTCGGGCTAGCGGTCAGAGATACGCAGTATTTT. This sequence encodes CASSFGLAVRDTQYF.

This clonotype was counted a single time. The CDR3 DNA reads TGCAGTGCGGTTGCGCCTAGGGGCGAGACCCAGTACTTC. Translating gives CSAVAPRGETQYF. This chain joins TRBV20-1 and TRBJ2-5; D is perhaps TRBD1 (5 bases). Trimming pared 6 bases from V and 5 bases from J, leaving 16 bases between. Germline CDR1 is DFQATT and CDR2 is SNEGSKA (reference sequence). This CDR3 has 13 amino acids.

V and J are TRBV7-9 and TRBJ2-5, with D possibly matching TRBD1 (6 bases). Trimming stripped 5 bases from V and 1 base from J, with 17 bases between. The V gene's germline CDR1 is SEHNR and CDR2 FQNEAQ (reference sequence). The CDR3 contains 16 residues. CDR3 nucleotide sequence: TGTGCCAGCAGCCCGAGACCGAGACAGGTCCAAGAGACCCAGTACTTC. It encodes CASSPRPRQVQETQYF.

This rearrangement joins TRBV20-1 to TRBJ2-1, with D unresolved. Germline V gives CDR1 DFQATT, CDR2 SNEGSKA (reference sequence). V was trimmed by 0 bases and J by 6 bases, leaving 18 bases between them. The CDR3 extends over 16 amino acids. Here the CDR3 reads CSARDRFAETFNEQFF. CDR3 nucleotides: TGCAGTGCTAGAGATCGGTTCGCTGAGACATTCAATGAGCAGTTCTTC.

The chain employs TRBV24-1 and TRBJ2-7; D gene ambiguous. The germline CDR1 and CDR2 sequences are KGHDR and SFDVKD. This CDR3 has 11 amino acids. Trimming cost V 4 bases and J 2 bases, with 2 bases left between them. CDR3 region: CATSDAYEQYF. The CDR3 DNA follows: TGTGCCACCAGTGACGCCTACGAGCAGTACTTC.

The V call is TRBV2, the J call TRBJ2-2; D call uncertain. Per germline, CDR1 SNHLY and CDR2 FYNNEI. Trimming shortened V by 8 bases and J by 1 base, and 8 bases separated the two germline ends. This CDR3 spans 13 amino acids. CDR3 region: CASRVENTGELFF. CDR3 in DNA: TGTGCCAGCCGAGTGGAGAACACCGGGGAGCTGTTTTTT.

V usage is TRBV19 and J usage is TRBJ2-1; possible D gene TRBD2, 5 bases. The germline V and J ends were trimmed by 9 bases and 0 bases, with 15 bases remaining between them. There are 15 residues in the CDR3. Per the germline V gene, CDR1 is LNHDA and CDR2 is SQIVND (reference sequence). CDR3 loop: CASSGSASSYNEQFF. The CDR3 DNA is TGTGCCAGCTCGGGTAGCGCCAGCTCCTACAATGAGCAGTTCTTC.

The CDR3: CSARLGGLAGPYPFNEQFF. The CDR3 coding sequence is TGCAGTGCTAGACTGGGGGGACTAGCGGGACCGTACCCTTTCAATGAGCAGTTCTTC. The genes are TRBV20-1 and TRBJ2-1; 13 nucleotides match TRBD2. In germline, CDR1 is DFQATT, CDR2 SNEGSKA (reference sequence). The CDR3 runs to 19 residues. The trim removed 2 bases at V and 6 bases at J, leaving 16 bases unmatched.

This clonotype has at least ten counts. The rearrangement joins TRBV7-6 to TRBJ2-7; D may be TRBD1 or TRBD2 (6 bases each). Germline V gene sequence: CDR1 SGHVS, CDR2 FNYEAQ. This CDR3 is 20 amino acids long. V lost 1 base to trimming and J lost 3 bases, with 28 bases between them. For the CDR3, the DNA is TGTGCCAGCAGCTTAGATCGGGGGCTTTTAGCTGGCCCAGAGATCTACGAGCAGTACGTC. Its translation: CASSLDRGLLAGPEIYEQYV.

This clonotype occurred a few times. For the CDR3, the DNA is TGTGCCAGCAGTTTTCAGTATATTGTTGGCTACACCTTC. This codes for CASSFQYIVGYTF. The chain recombines TRBV28 with TRBJ1-2; D unclear. The CDR3 is 13 residues long. Germline lookup yields CDR1 MDHEN and CDR2 SYDVKM. The ends were cut back, 3 bases at V and 7 bases at J, with 12 bases in the middle.

This clonotype was found a few times. The chain joins TRBV28 to TRBJ1-3, with a tentative D call TRBD1 (6 bases). V shed 7 bases and J shed 5 bases, with 15 bases lying between them. The CDR3 spans 14 residues. Germline CDR1 reads MDHEN; CDR2 reads SYDVKM. DNA of the CDR3: TGTGCCAGCATCCCGGGGGCGCGTAGAAACACCATATATTTT. Translation gives CASIPGARRNTIYF.

There are many counts of this clonotype. The DNA for the CDR3 is TGTGCCAGCAGCTTTACCCCTAGCGCCGCCTACAATGAGCAGTTCTTC. The encoded protein is CASSFTPSAAYNEQFF. The chain joins TRBV7-2 to TRBJ2-1; D might be TRBD2 (6 bases). CDR3 size: 16 residues. Germline V CDR1 and CDR2: SGHTA, FQGNSA. The V and J ends lost 3 bases and 2 bases respectively, with 14 bases between them.

This chain's CDR3 is CASSLDRAQGYTF. CDR3 in DNA: TGTGCCAGCTCACTCGACAGGGCTCAAGGCTACACCTTC. The chain uses TRBV18 and TRBJ1-2; 7 positions match TRBD1. This CDR3 contains 13 residues. V trimming: 4 bases; J trimming: 8 bases; junction bases outside the gene matches: 7. CDR1 KGHSH and CDR2 LQKENI come from the germline V gene.

The J gene is TRBJ2-1, the V gene TRBV15, with 7 bases matching TRBD2. The CDR3 has 15 amino acids. Trimming removed 1 base from V and 8 bases from J; junction bases left unmatched: 8. Germline V gene lookup returns CDR1 LNHNV and CDR2 YYDKDF (reference sequence). CDR3 protein: CATSRGGLGSYEQFF. In nucleotides, the CDR3 is TGTGCCACCAGCAGAGGTGGACTAGGATCATATGAGCAGTTCTTC.

The chain couples TRBV6-2 or TRBV6-3 to TRBJ2-1; D unclear. V shed 0 bases and J shed 6 bases, with 12 bases lying between them. Germline V gene lookup returns CDR1 MNHEY and CDR2 SVGEGT. The CDR3 totals 15 residues. CDR3 residues: CASSYSFSTGNEQFF. DNA of the CDR3: TGTGCCAGCAGTTACTCGTTCAGCACCGGCAATGAGCAGTTCTTC.

This clonotype has just a few counts. The V call is TRBV28, the J call TRBJ2-7, with D unresolved. The CDR3 runs 11 residues. Per germline, CDR1 MDHEN and CDR2 SYDVKM. Trimming removed 8 bases from V and 4 bases from J, with 9 bases in between. CDR3 DNA: TGTGCCAGCCTTAAGGATTACGAGCAGTACTTC. Translating it yields CASLKDYEQYF.

The chain carries TRBV29-1 and TRBJ1-1, with D unresolved. The ends were cut back, 0 bases at V and 11 bases at J, with 16 bases in the middle. Germline assignment: CDR1 SQVTM and CDR2 ANQGSEA. This CDR3 is 13 amino acids long. The CDR3 DNA reads TGCAGCGTTGAAGATCATAGAACGGTACGGGCTTTCTTT. This translates into CSVEDHRTVRAFF.

This clonotype was detected a few times. The rearrangement uses TRBV13 and TRBJ1-4; maybe TRBD1 (5 bases). The V end lost 5 bases, the J end lost 8 bases, and 18 bases lay between the germline ends. Germline assignment: CDR1 PRHDT and CDR2 FYEKMQ (reference sequence). The length of the CDR3 is 15 residues. In nucleotides, the CDR3 is TGTGCCAGCAGCACAAGGGGACCGATGGGGGAAAAACTGTTTTTT. Its translation is CASSTRGPMGEKLFF.